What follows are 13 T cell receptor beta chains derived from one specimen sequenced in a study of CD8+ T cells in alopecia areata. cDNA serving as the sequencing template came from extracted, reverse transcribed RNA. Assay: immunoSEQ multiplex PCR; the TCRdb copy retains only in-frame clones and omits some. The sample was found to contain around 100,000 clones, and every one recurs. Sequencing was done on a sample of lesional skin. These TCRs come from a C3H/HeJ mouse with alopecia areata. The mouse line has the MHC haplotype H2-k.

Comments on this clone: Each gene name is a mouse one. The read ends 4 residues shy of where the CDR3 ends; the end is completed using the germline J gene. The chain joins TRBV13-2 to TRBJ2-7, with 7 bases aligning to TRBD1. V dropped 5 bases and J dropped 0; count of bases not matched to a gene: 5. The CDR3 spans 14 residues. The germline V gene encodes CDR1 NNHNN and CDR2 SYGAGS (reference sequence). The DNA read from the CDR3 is TGTGCCAGCGGGCCGGGACAGTTCTCCTAT. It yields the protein CASGPGQFSY. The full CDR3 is CASGPGQFSYEQYF.

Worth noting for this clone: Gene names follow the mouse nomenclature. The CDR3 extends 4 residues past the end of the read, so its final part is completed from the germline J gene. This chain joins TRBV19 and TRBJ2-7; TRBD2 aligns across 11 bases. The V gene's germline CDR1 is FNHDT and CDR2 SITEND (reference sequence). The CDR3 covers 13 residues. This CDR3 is CATSRDWGYEQYF. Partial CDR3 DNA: TGTGCCACTTCTCGGGACTGGGGGTAT.

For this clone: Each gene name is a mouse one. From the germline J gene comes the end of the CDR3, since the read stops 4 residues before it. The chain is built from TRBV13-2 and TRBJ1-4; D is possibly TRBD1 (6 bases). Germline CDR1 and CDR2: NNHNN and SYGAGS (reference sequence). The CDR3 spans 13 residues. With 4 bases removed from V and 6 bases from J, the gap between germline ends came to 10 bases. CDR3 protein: CASGTHRDERLFF. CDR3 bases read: TGTGCCAGCGGTACCCACAGGGACGAA.

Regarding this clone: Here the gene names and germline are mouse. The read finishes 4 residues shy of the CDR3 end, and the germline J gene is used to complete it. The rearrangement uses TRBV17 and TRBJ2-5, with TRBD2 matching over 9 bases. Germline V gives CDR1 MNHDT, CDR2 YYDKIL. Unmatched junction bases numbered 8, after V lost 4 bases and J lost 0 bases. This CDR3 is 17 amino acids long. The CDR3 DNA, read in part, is TGTGCTAGCAGTAAAGGGCTGGGGGGGGATAACCAAGAC. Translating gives CASSKGLGGDNQD. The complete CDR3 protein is CASSKGLGGDNQDTQYF.

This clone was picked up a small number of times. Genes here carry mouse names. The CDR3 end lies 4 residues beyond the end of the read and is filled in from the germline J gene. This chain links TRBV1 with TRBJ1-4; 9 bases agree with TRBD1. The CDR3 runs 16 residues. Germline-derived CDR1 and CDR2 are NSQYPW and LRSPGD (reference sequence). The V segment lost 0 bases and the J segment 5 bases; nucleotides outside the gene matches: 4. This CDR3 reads CTCSADQGTGNERLFF. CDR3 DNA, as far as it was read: TGCACCTGCAGTGCAGATCAGGGGACAGGGAACGAA.

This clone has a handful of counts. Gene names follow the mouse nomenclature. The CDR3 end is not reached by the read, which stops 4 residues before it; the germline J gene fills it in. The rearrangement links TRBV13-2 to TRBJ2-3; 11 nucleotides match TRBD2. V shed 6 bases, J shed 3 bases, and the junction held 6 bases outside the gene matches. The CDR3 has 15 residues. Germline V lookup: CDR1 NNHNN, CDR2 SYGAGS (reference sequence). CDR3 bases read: TGTGCCAGCGCCAGGACTGGGGGGAGGGCAGAA. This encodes CASARTGGRAE. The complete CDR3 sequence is CASARTGGRAETLYF.

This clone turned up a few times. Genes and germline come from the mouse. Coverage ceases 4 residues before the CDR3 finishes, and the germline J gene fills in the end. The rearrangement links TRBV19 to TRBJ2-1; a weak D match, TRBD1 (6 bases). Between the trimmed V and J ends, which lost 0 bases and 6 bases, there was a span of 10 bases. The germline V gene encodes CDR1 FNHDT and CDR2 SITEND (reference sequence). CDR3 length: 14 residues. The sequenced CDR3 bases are TGTGCCAGCAGTATAGACGGGGACACTGCT. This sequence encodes CASSIDGDTA. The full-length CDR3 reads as CASSIDGDTAEQFF.

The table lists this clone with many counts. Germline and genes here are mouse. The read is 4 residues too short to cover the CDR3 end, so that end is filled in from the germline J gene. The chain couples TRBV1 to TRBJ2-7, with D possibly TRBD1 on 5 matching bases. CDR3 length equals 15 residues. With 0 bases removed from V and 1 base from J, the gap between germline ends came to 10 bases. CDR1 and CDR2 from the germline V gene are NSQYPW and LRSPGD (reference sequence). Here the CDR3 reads CTCSADQQGSYEQYF. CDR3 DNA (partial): TGCACCTGCAGTGCAGATCAGCAGGGTTCCTAT.

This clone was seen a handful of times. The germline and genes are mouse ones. The CDR3 protein is CASGPGQTETLYF. CDR3 bases read: TGTGCCAGCGGTCCTGGACAGACAGAA. The chain combines TRBV13-2 with TRBJ2-3, with D possibly TRBD1 on 6 matching bases. The observed sequence ends 4 residues before the CDR3 terminus, with the missing tail filled in from the germline J gene. CDR3 length equals 13 residues. Between the trimmed V and J ends, which lost 4 bases and 4 bases, there was a span of 10 bases. Germline V CDR1 and CDR2: NNHNN, SYGAGS (reference sequence).

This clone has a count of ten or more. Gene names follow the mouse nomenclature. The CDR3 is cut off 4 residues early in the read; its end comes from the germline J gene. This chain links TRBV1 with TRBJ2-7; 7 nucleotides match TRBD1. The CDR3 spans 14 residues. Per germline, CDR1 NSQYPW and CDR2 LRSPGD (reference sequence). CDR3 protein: CTCSADKDRYEQYF. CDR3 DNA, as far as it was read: TGCACCTGCAGTGCAGATAAGGACAGGTAT.

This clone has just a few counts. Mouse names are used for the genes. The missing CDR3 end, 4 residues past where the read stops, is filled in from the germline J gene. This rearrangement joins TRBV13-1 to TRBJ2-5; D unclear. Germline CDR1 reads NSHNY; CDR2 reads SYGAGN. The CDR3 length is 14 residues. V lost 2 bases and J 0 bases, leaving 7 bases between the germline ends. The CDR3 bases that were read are TGTGCCAGCAGTGAGAGGGTTAACCAAGAC. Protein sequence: CASSERVNQD. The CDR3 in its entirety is CASSERVNQDTQYF.

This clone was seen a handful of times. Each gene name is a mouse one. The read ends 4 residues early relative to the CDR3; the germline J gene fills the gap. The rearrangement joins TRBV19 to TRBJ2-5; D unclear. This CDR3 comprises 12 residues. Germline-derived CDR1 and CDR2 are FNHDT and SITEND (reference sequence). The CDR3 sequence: CASSIQSDTQYF. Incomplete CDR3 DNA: TGTGCCAGCAGTATACAGAGCGAC.

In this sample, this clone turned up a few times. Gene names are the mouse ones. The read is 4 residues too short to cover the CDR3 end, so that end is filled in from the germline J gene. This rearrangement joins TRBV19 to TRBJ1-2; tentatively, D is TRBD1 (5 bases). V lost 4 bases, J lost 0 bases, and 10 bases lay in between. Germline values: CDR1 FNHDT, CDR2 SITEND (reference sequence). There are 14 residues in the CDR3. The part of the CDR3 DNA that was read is TGTGCCAGCAGTGGACAATTTGCAAACTCC. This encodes CASSGQFANS. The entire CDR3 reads CASSGQFANSDYTF.